The 8 T cell receptor beta chains below come from one sample, sequenced in a study of OX40 agonist ivuxolimab in advanced cancers. The library was generated by the immunoSEQ multiplex PCR assay. Imported from immuneACCESS, the table was reduced by TCRdb to in-frame sequences with V and J called. These copies leave out some clones; in studies compared against another copy, an unresolved V gene accounts for under half, and the cause of the remainder is not known. The sample includes tens of thousands of clones, with 85% observed a single time. Of the sample, roughly 0.66% falls within the top ten clones. The material sequenced was CD4+ or CD8+ T cells sorted from blood, taken in a trial of the OX40 agonist ivuxolimab. These receptors came from an adult with an advanced solid tumor such as melanoma, head and neck, liver or kidney cancer.

The rearrangement uses TRBV5-6 and TRBJ1-2; D unresolved. This CDR3 is 15 amino acids long. The germline gives CDR1 SGHDT, CDR2 YYEEEE. The V gene lost 0 bases and the J gene lost 4 bases, with 13 bases spanning the gap. The CDR3 loop reads CASSLGVARSYGYTF. The CDR3 nucleotides read TGTGCCAGCAGCTTGGGTGTGGCCCGGTCCTATGGCTACACCTTC.

This chain connects TRBV2 to TRBJ2-5, with TRBD1 matching over 8 bases. V lost 5 bases and J lost 4; bases outside the gene matches: 0. This CDR3 spans 12 amino acids. Germline V gene data show CDR1 as SNHLY and CDR2 as FYNNEI. This chain's CDR3 is CASSQGAETQYF. CDR3 coding DNA: TGTGCCAGCAGTCAGGGGGCAGAGACCCAGTACTTC.

This chain uses TRBV2 with TRBJ1-1; 9 nucleotides line up with TRBD1. Germline V gene sequence: CDR1 SNHLY, CDR2 FYNNEI. V was pared by 4 bases and J by 7 bases, with 1 base of the junction left unmatched. The CDR3 is 12 residues long. CDR3 DNA: TGTGCCAGCAGTGGACAGGGGGATGAAGCTTTCTTT. Protein sequence: CASSGQGDEAFF. The full variable domain, rest sourced from reference TRBV2 and TRBJ1-1, is EPEVTQTPSHQVTQMGQEVILRCVPISNHLYFYWYRQILGQKVEFLVSFYNNEISEKSEIFDDQFSVERPDGSNFTLKIRSTKLEDSAMYFCASSGQGDEAFFGQGTRLTVV.

V usage is TRBV9 and J usage is TRBJ2-1, with TRBD2 matching over 8 bases. The germline V gene has CDR1 SGDLS and CDR2 YYNGEE. V lost 3 bases and J lost 0; bases outside the gene matches: 11. This CDR3 contains 18 residues. The CDR3 DNA sequence: TGTGCCAGCAGCGCCCGGGGGGGCGGACAGAGCTCCTACAATGAGCAGTTCTTC. Translation: CASSARGGGQSSYNEQFF. Based on the CDR3 plus reference TRBV9 and TRBJ2-1, the full variable domain is DSGVTQTPKHLITATGQRVTLRCSPRSGDLSVYWYQQSLDQGLQFLIQYYNGEERAKGNILERFSAQQFPDLHSELNLSSLELGDSALYFCASSARGGGQSSYNEQFFGPGTRLTVL.

CDR3 region: CASSFRLAGGRADTQYF. CDR3 in DNA: TGTGCCAGCAGCTTCCGACTAGCGGGGGGTAGGGCAGATACGCAGTATTTT. This chain uses TRBV5-5 with TRBJ2-3, with 13 bases lining up with TRBD2. Germline trimming cut 2 bases from V and 4 bases from J; bases unmatched to any gene: 7. The CDR3 is 17 residues long. CDR1 and CDR2 (germline): SGHKS, YYEKEE (reference sequence).

J is TRBJ1-3 and V is TRBV18; no clear D. Per germline, CDR1 KGHSH and CDR2 LQKENI. CDR3 length: 16 residues. V was clipped by 0 bases and J by 4 bases, with 13 bases between them. The CDR3 DNA is TGTGCCAGCTCACCACCGGGCCCACCGGCCGGAAACACCATATATTTT. Its translation: CASSPPGPPAGNTIYF.

The rearrangement links TRBV30 to TRBJ2-7, with unresolved D. This CDR3 is 12 amino acids long. V was cut by 2 bases and J by 2 bases, with 7 bases left in between. Per germline, CDR1 GTSNPN and CDR2 SVGIG (reference sequence). This chain's CDR3 is CAWSNSAYEQYF. As DNA, the CDR3 is TGTGCCTGGAGTAACAGCGCCTACGAGCAGTACTTC.

DNA for the CDR3: TGTGCCAGCAGCCCGGGACAGGTTAGCAATCAGCCCCAGCATTTT. Protein sequence: CASSPGQVSNQPQHF. The genes are TRBV5-8 and TRBJ1-5, with 8 bases matching TRBD1. Germline V gene data show CDR1 as SGHTS and CDR2 as YDEGEE. This CDR3 has 15 amino acids. With 4 bases clipped from V and 0 bases from J, the junction kept 3 bases outside the gene matches.